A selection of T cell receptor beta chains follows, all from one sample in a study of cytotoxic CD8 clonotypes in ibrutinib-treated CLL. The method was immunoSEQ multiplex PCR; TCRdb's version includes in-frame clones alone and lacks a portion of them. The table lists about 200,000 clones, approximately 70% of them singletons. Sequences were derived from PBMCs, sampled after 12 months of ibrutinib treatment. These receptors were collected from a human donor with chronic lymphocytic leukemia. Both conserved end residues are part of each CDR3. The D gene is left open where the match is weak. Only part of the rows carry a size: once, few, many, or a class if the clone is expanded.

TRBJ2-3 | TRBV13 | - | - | CASSSPSTTDTQYF | TGTGCCAGCAGCTCCCCCTCGACTACAGATACGCAGTATTTT
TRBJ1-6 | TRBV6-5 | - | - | CASRPSGAYNSPLHF | TGTGCCAGCAGGCCTTCTGGGGCATATAATTCACCCCTCCACTTT
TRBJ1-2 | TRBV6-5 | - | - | CASSSIPNNYGYTF | TGTGCCAGCAGTTCCATTCCAAATAACTATGGCTACACCTTC
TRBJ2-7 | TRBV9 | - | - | CASSPRPYYEQYF | TGTGCCAGCAGCCCACGGCCATATTACGAGCAGTACTTC
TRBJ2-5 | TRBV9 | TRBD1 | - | CASSVRTGTLETQYF | TGTGCCAGCAGCGTAAGGACAGGGACCCTAGAGACCCAGTACTTC
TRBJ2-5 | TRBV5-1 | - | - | CASSRQETQYF | TGCGCCAGCAGTCGTCAAGAGACCCAGTACTTC
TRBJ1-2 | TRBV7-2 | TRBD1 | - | CASSRQGREYGYTF | TGTGCCAGCAGCCGACAGGGGCGGGAATATGGCTACACCTTC
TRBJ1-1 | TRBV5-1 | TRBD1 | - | CASSLGDRVNTEAFF | TGCGCCAGCAGCTTGGGGGACAGGGTGAACACTGAAGCTTTCTTT
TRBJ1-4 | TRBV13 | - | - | CASSWGHEGATNEKLFF | TGTGCCAGCAGCTGGGGACATGAGGGAGCAACTAATGAAAAACTGTTTTTT
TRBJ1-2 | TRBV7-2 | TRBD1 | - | CASSTYRGDNYGYTF | TGTGCCAGCAGCACCTACAGGGGAGATAACTATGGCTACACCTTC
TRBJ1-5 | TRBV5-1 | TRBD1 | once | CASSKDRGPNQPQHF | TGCGCCAGCAGTAAAGACAGGGGGCCCAATCAGCCCCAGCATTTT
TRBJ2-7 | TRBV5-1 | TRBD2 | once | CASSASAGDNLAYEQYF | TGCGCCAGCAGCGCGTCAGCGGGGGACAACTTGGCCTACGAGCAGTACTTC
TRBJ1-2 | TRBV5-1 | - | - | CASSPLSGTSPAGYGYTF | TGCGCCAGCAGCCCGCTATCCGGGACCTCCCCGGCGGGGTATGGCTACACCTTC
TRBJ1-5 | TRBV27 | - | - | CASSLSSGTQPQHF | TGTGCCAGCAGTTTAAGTTCTGGGACCCAGCCCCAGCATTTT
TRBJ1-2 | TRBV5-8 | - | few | CASSTNYGYTF | TGTGCCAGCAGTACAAACTATGGCTACACCTTC
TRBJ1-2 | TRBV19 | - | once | CASNAGGYGYTF | TGTGCCAGTAATGCGGGAGGGTACGGCTACACCTTC
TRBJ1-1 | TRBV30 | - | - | CAWGRGLTEAFF | TGTGCCTGGGGGAGGGGTCTCACTGAAGCTTTCTTT
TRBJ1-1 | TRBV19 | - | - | CASSPRANTEAFF | TGTGCCAGTAGTCCACGGGCGAACACTGAAGCTTTCTTT
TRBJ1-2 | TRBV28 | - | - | CASRGRDDYGYTF | TGTGCCAGCAGGGGCAGGGATGACTATGGCTACACCTTC
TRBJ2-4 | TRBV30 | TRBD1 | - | CAWGTGYTKNIQYF | TGTGCCTGGGGGACAGGGTATACCAAAAACATTCAGTACTTC
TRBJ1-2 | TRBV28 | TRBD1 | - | CASSPPRTGYYGYTF | TGTGCCAGCAGTCCTCCGCGGACAGGGTACTATGGCTACACCTTC
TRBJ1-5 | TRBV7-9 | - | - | CASSIGASPQHF | TGTGCCAGCAGCATAGGGGCTTCCCCCCAGCATTTT
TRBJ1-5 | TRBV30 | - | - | CAWSVSSTNNQPQHF | TGTGCCTGGAGTGTGTCCAGTACCAACAATCAGCCCCAGCATTTT
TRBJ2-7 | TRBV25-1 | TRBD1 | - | CASNRGPYEQYF | TGTGCCAGCAACAGGGGGCCCTACGAGCAGTACTTC
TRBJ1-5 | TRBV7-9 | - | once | CASSLVEDQPQHF | TGTGCCAGCAGCTTAGTAGAGGATCAGCCCCAGCATTTT
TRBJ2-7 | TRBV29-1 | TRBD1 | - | CSVEDRAYEQYF | TGCAGCGTTGAGGACAGGGCCTACGAGCAGTACTTC
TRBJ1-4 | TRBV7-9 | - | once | CAGGSLNEKLFF | TGTGCCGGGGGGTCGCTCAATGAAAAACTGTTTTTT
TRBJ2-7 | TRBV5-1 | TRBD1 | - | CASSADRHEQYF | TGCGCCAGCAGCGCGGACAGGCACGAGCAGTACTTC
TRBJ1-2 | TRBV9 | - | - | CASSVAGQEFSYGYTF | TGTGCCAGCAGCGTAGCGGGGCAGGAGTTCTCCTATGGCTACACCTTC
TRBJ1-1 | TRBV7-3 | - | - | CASSLSLNTEAFF | TGTGCCAGCAGCTTAAGTCTGAACACTGAAGCTTTCTTT